One sample yielded the 26 T cell receptor beta chains listed below, sequenced in a study of T cell responses to AZD1222 COVID-19 vaccine. Sequencing was performed with immunoSEQ multiplex PCR; in TCRdb, only in-frame clones are kept and a portion is missing. The table lists 25,000 to 30,000 clones, over 75% of them singletons. The material sequenced was peripheral blood, taken on day 0 of AZD1222 vaccination. The receptors stem from an adult in good health.

This chain links TRBV9 with TRBJ2-1; TRBD2 aligns across 10 bases. V trimming: 2 bases; J trimming: 10 bases; junction bases outside the gene matches: 18. The CDR3 contains 18 residues. The germline V gene has CDR1 SGDLS and CDR2 YYNGEE. The CDR3 here is CASSVGGLAGGPPREQFF. In nucleotides, the CDR3 is TGTGCCAGCAGCGTGGGCGGATTAGCGGGGGGTCCACCCCGGGAGCAGTTCTTC.

This clone was seen just once. The V gene is TRBV29-1, the J gene TRBJ2-3; 12 positions agree with TRBD2. V lost 4 bases and J lost 3; bases outside the gene matches: 14. There are 18 residues in the CDR3. In germline, CDR1 is SQVTM, CDR2 ANQGSEA. In DNA, the CDR3 is TGCAGCGTTGCCAAGCTGGCTAGCGGGGGGGCCAGGACAGATACGCAGTATTTT. Protein: CSVAKLASGGARTDTQYF.

This chain joins TRBV29-1 and TRBJ2-3, with TRBD1 matching 10 bases. The germline V gene has CDR1 SQVTM and CDR2 ANQGSEA. This CDR3 comprises 14 residues. After removal of 8 bases from V and 0 bases from J, the junction contained 5 bases not matched to a gene. CDR3 DNA sequence: TGCAGCCTTGGACAGGGGGTGAGCACAGATACGCAGTATTTT. It codes for CSLGQGVSTDTQYF.

The CDR3 nucleotides read TGCGCCAGCAGCTTTCAAGTTCACTATGGCTACACCTTC. The encoded protein is CASSFQVHYGYTF. V gene TRBV5-1 combines with J gene TRBJ1-2; D is uncertain. CDR1 and CDR2 from the germline V gene are SGHRS and YFSETQ. V gave up 2 bases and J gave up 3 bases, with 8 bases separating them. This CDR3 is 13 amino acids long. Together with reference TRBV5-1 and TRBJ1-2, the CDR3 gives the full variable domain: KAGVTQTPRYLIKTRGQQVTLSCSPISGHRSVSWYQQTPGQGLQFLFEYFSETQRNKGNFPGRFSGRQFSNSRSEMNVSTLELGDSALYLCASSFQVHYGYTFGSGTRLTVV.

The V and J genes are TRBV18 and TRBJ2-5; TRBD1 might be the D (6 bases). This CDR3 is 14 amino acids long. Trimming pared 8 bases from V and 3 bases from J, leaving 16 bases between. The V gene's germline CDR1 is KGHSH and CDR2 LQKENI. The CDR3 bases are TGTGCCAGCGGGCCGCTGGGGGCCAAAGAGACCCAGTACTTC. Amino acids: CASGPLGAKETQYF. Full variable domain (remainder filled in from reference TRBV18 and TRBJ2-5): NAGVMQNPRHLVRRRGQEARLRCSPMKGHSHVYWYRQLPEEGLKFMVYLQKENIIDESGMPKERFSAEFPKEGPSILRIQQVVRGDSAAYFCASGPLGAKETQYFGPGTRLLVL.

This clone has only one observation. The chain couples TRBV5-1 to TRBJ1-2; no firm D call. The V end was cut by 0 bases, the J end by 4 bases, with 13 bases between. Germline CDR1 reads SGHRS; CDR2 reads YFSETQ. The CDR3 contains 15 residues. Written as DNA, the CDR3 is TGCGCCAGCAGCTTGGAGGCACGAGGATCCTATGGCTACACCTTC. It is translated as CASSLEARGSYGYTF.

This CDR3 reads CASSPQQSSYNSPLHF. As DNA, the CDR3 is TGTGCCAGCAGCCCGCAACAGAGCTCCTATAATTCACCCCTCCACTTT. The J gene is TRBJ1-6, the V gene TRBV7-2; D remains unclear. Germline assignment: CDR1 SGHTA and CDR2 FQGNSA. The CDR3 loop spans 16 amino acids. V was shortened by 5 bases and J by 0 bases, with 11 bases between the two germline ends. Looking up the rest from reference TRBV7-2 and TRBJ1-6 gives the full variable domain: GAGVSQSPSNKVTEKGKDVELRCDPISGHTALYWYRQSLGQGLEFLIYFQGNSAPDKSGLPSDRFSAERTGGSVSTLTIQRTQQEDSAVYLCASSPQQSSYNSPLHFGNGTRLTVT.

The chain employs TRBV27 and TRBJ2-4; D possibly corresponds to TRBD2 (6 bases). This CDR3 has 14 amino acids. Trimming left V 4 bases short and J 1 base short, with 8 bases between. CDR1 is MNHEY, CDR2 SMNVEV, per germline (reference sequence). The CDR3 region has the DNA TGTGCCAGCAGTTACGGGGGTGCCAAAAACATTCAGTACTTC. This codes for CASSYGGAKNIQYF.

The chain couples TRBV27 to TRBJ1-2; no clear D gene. Looked up from germline, CDR1 is MNHEY and CDR2 is SMNVEV (reference sequence). CDR3 length: 14 amino acids. V was trimmed by 5 bases and J by 1 base, leaving 11 bases between them. The CDR3 DNA follows: TGTGCCAGCAGTCCAGAGGCCCTTAACTATGGCTACACCTTC. It specifies CASSPEALNYGYTF.

This sequence joins TRBV4-1 and TRBJ1-2, with D possibly TRBD1 on 6 matching bases. CDR1 is MGHRA, CDR2 YSYEKL, per germline. V dropped 0 bases and J dropped 4 bases, with 12 bases sitting between them. This CDR3 contains 15 residues. The CDR3 DNA reads TGCGCCAGCAGCCAAGAGAGGGGGGCGCTCTATGGCTACACCTTC. Translated, it gives CASSQERGALYGYTF.

This clone was counted a single time. This chain uses TRBV5-1 with TRBJ2-3; no definite D call. The CDR3 has 17 amino acids. V lost 4 bases and J lost 8, with 26 bases in between. Per germline, CDR1 SGHRS and CDR2 YFSETQ. CDR3 in amino acids: CASSPTVDRWATGTQYF. As DNA, the CDR3 is TGCGCCAGCAGCCCGACGGTTGATAGGTGGGCCACCGGTACGCAGTATTTT.

This chain joins TRBV19 and TRBJ2-3, with 8 bases identical to TRBD2. J was trimmed by 4 bases and V by 1 base; bases with no gene match: 10. Germline CDR1 reads LNHDA; CDR2 reads SQIVND (reference sequence). The CDR3 extends over 17 amino acids. The CDR3 protein is CASSIALLAERADTQYF. DNA of the CDR3: TGTGCCAGTAGTATAGCCCTACTAGCGGAGAGGGCAGATACGCAGTATTTT.

The J gene is TRBJ1-2, the V gene TRBV12-5, with D possibly TRBD1 on 5 matching bases. From germline, CDR1 is LGHNT and CDR2 FRNRAP. The length of the CDR3 is 16 residues. Trimming removed 4 bases at V and 5 bases at J, with 20 bases between. CDR3 loop: CASGYPPEQGWYGYTF. In DNA, the CDR3 is TGTGCTAGTGGTTACCCCCCCGAGCAGGGCTGGTATGGCTACACCTTC.

The chain joins TRBV24-1 to TRBJ2-2, with D maybe TRBD1 (6 bases). The ends were cut back, 5 bases at V and 6 bases at J, with 18 bases in the middle. Germline values: CDR1 KGHDR, CDR2 SFDVKD. The CDR3 is 16 amino acids. CDR3 sequence: CATSVSGAPWAGELFF. The CDR3 region has the DNA TGTGCCACCAGTGTGTCAGGGGCACCTTGGGCCGGGGAGCTGTTTTTT.

V usage is TRBV24-1 and J usage is TRBJ2-2, with a weak D call TRBD1 (6 bases). V was trimmed by 3 bases and J by 1 base, leaving 17 bases between them. CDR1 is KGHDR, CDR2 SFDVKD, per germline. CDR3 size: 18 residues. For the CDR3, the DNA is TGTGCCACCAGTGATACCACGGGACACAAGCTGAACACCGGGGAGCTGTTTTTT. Its protein product is CATSDTTGHKLNTGELFF.

This clone was picked up a small number of times. The chain recombines TRBV3-1 (or the pseudogene TRBV3-2) with TRBJ2-1; D is perhaps TRBD2 (6 bases). V lost 2 bases, J lost 4 bases, and 12 bases lay in between. The germline CDR1 and CDR2 sequences are LGHDT and YNNKEL (reference sequence). The CDR3 is made up of 15 amino acids. The CDR3 sequence: CASSQRDFNYNEQFF. Here the CDR3 DNA reads TGTGCCAGCAGCCAACGGGACTTCAATTACAATGAGCAGTTCTTC.

This clone was counted a few times. The rearrangement joins TRBV15 to TRBJ2-1; 8 bases are shared with TRBD2. V lost 3 bases and J lost 5; bases outside the gene matches: 6. The CDR3 is 15 amino acids. The germline gives CDR1 LNHNV, CDR2 YYDKDF (reference sequence). As DNA, the CDR3 is TGTGCCACCAGCAGGAGCGGGGGAGCGGACAATGAGCAGTTCTTC. Translated, it gives CATSRSGGADNEQFF.

This chain uses TRBV7-3 with TRBJ2-6; the D gene could be TRBD1 or TRBD2 (5 bases each). Germline loops: CDR1 SGHTA, CDR2 FQGTGA. Deletions cut 4 bases from V and 0 bases from J, with 13 bases between. This CDR3 is 17 amino acids long. CDR3 region: CASSSGDVSSGANVLTF. The CDR3 DNA reads TGTGCCAGCAGCTCTGGGGACGTAAGCTCTGGGGCCAACGTCCTGACTTTC.

The chain combines TRBV5-4 with TRBJ1-2; no firm D call. The CDR3 contains 11 residues. The germline V gene encodes CDR1 SGHNT and CDR2 YYREEE (reference sequence). Trimming took off 4 bases at V and 5 bases at J, with 6 bases between the two ends. CDR3 coding DNA: TGTGCCAGCAGCCCCGGTTATGGCTACACCTTC. Its translation: CASSPGYGYTF.

The chain couples TRBV27 to TRBJ2-7; 7 nucleotides line up with TRBD1. The junction had 1 base not matched to a gene; V was cut back by 5 bases and J by 0 bases. The CDR3 has 13 residues. CDR1 is MNHEY, CDR2 SMNVEV, per germline (reference sequence). CDR3 protein: CASSRDSSYEQYF. The CDR3, as DNA: TGTGCCAGCAGTCGGGACAGCTCCTACGAGCAGTACTTC.

This chain's CDR3 is CASSQTSGYEQYF. CDR3 coding DNA: TGCGCCAGCAGCCAAACCTCGGGCTACGAGCAGTACTTC. This sequence joins TRBV4-1 and TRBJ2-7; D not resolved. This CDR3 comprises 13 residues. With 2 bases removed from V and 3 bases from J, the gap between germline ends came to 8 bases. Germline loops: CDR1 MGHRA, CDR2 YSYEKL.

V is TRBV15 and J is TRBJ1-2; possible D gene TRBD1, 6 bases. The CDR3 has 15 amino acids. Germline assignment: CDR1 LNHNV and CDR2 YYDKDF (reference sequence). Trimming took off 1 base at V and 5 bases at J, with 14 bases between the two ends. This chain's CDR3 is CATSRGHQGSYGYTF. The CDR3 DNA sequence: TGTGCCACCAGCAGAGGACACCAGGGGTCGTATGGCTACACCTTC.

This clone appeared a few times. This chain joins TRBV7-2 and TRBJ2-3; TRBD2 matches at 10 bases. Germline lookup yields CDR1 SGHTA and CDR2 FQGNSA. The ends lost 1 base at V and 6 bases at J; junction bases unmatched: 4. The CDR3 contains 15 residues. For the CDR3, the DNA is TGTGCCAGCAGCTTAGTGGCTAGCGGGAGTGATACGCAGTATTTT. It translates to CASSLVASGSDTQYF.

The table lists this clone with a few counts. The chain uses TRBV7-9 and TRBJ2-1; 9 positions match TRBD2. This CDR3 has 19 residues. With V trimmed by 7 bases and J by 7 bases, 23 bases remained unmatched. From germline, CDR1 is SEHNR and CDR2 FQNEAQ (reference sequence). CDR3 DNA sequence: TGTGCCAGCACCAAGCGGCGGACTAGCGCGATTCTAAGTGTGAATGAGCAGTTCTTC. It codes for CASTKRRTSAILSVNEQFF.

The CDR3 spells CASSQDLGYKTLGYTF. The CDR3 DNA reads as TGCGCCAGCAGCCAAGATTTAGGGTATAAGACGCTTGGCTACACCTTC. The genes are TRBV4-1 and TRBJ1-2; D uncertain. CDR1 is MGHRA, CDR2 YSYEKL, per germline. Trimming removed 0 bases at V and 7 bases at J, with 18 bases between. The CDR3 runs to 16 residues.

V is TRBV6-1 and J is TRBJ1-1; possible D gene TRBD1, 6 bases. The CDR3 covers 13 residues. V lost 1 base to trimming and J lost 4 bases, with 7 bases between them. Germline CDR1 reads MNHNS; CDR2 reads SASEGT. The CDR3 protein is CASSEDRATEAFF. The DNA for the CDR3 is TGTGCCAGCAGTGAAGACAGGGCCACTGAAGCTTTCTTT.